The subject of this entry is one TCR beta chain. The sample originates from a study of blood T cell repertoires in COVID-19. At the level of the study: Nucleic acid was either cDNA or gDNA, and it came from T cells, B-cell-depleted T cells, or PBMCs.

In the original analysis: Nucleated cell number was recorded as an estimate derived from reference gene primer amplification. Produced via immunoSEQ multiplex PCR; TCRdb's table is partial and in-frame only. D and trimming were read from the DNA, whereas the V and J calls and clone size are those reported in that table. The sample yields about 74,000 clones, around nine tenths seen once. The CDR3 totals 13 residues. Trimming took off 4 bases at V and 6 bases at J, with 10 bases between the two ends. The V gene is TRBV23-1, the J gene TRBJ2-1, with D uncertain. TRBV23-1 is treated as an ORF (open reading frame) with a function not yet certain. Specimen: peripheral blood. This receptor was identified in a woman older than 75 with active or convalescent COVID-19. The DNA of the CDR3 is TGCGCCAGCAGTCCCGTGAGCGTCAATGAGCAGTTCTTC. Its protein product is CASSPVSVNEQFF.